The text below deals with one TCR beta chain. Its antigen is not identified. Per germline, CDR1 MNHEY and CDR2 SVGAGI. Trimming cost V 4 bases and J 8 bases, with 21 bases left between them. The CDR3 has 16 residues. The donors were part of the validation cohort of around 110 subjects. That cohort was separate from the first cohort, which comprised 500 to 700 subjects. The data originate from a study of cytomegalovirus exposure and HLA in healthy donors. General study results and limits: Subsequent analysis of the 100 to 150 validation repertoires found a tendency for first-cohort TCR clusters to co-occur. Cytomegalovirus status was reportedly diagnosed by the classifier with high sensitivity and specificity.

Produced via immunoSEQ multiplex PCR; TCRdb's table is partial and in-frame only. The table shows roughly 100,000 clones, with approximately 86% occurring only once. This TCR derives from a woman between 18 and 30 years old in good health and CMV-seropositive. The material sequenced was PBMCs. The rearrangement uses TRBV6-5 and TRBJ2-1; D may be TRBD2 (7 bases). CDR3 in amino acids: CASSFLLGGGVHEQFF. Written as DNA, the CDR3 is TGTGCCAGCAGTTTCCTATTAGGGGGGGGAGTTCATGAGCAGTTCTTC.